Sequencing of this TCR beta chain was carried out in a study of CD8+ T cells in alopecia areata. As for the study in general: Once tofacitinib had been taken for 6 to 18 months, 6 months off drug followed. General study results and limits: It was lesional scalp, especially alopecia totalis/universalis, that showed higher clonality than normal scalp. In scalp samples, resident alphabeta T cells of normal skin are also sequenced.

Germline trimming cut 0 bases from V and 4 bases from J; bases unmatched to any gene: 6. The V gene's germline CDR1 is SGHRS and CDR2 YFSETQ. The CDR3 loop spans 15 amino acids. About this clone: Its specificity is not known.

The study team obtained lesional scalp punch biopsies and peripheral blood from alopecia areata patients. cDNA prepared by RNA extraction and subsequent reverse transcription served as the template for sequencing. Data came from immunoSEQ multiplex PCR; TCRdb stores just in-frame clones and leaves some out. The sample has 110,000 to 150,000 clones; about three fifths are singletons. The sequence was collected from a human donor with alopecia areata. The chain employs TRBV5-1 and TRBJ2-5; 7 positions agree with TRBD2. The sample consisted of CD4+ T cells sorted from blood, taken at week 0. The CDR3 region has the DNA TGCGCCAGCAGCTTGGCCGGGGGGACTCGAGAGACCCAGTACTTC. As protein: CASSLAGGTRETQYF.